This T cell receptor beta chain was captured in a study of blood T cell repertoires in COVID-19. From germline, CDR1 is SGHRS and CDR2 YFSETQ. The CDR3 has 15 residues. With V trimmed by 4 bases and J by 2 bases, 6 bases remained unmatched. As handled by the study authors: Amplification from reference gene primers served as the basis for estimated nucleated cell counts. Here immunoSEQ multiplex PCR was the method, and the copy in TCRdb shows in-frame clones only, minus some. D and trimming come from the DNA, and the V and J calls and clone size come from that table. The table records 150,000 to 200,000 clones, approximately 85% of them present only once.

The rearrangement links TRBV5-1 to TRBJ2-7; 10 nucleotides align to TRBD1. Material: peripheral blood. The sequence came from a man in his sixties with active or convalescent COVID-19. The CDR3 DNA reads TGCGCCAGCAGCGCTGGACAGGGGGGAGCCTACGAGCAGTACTTC. Its protein is CASSAGQGGAYEQYF.